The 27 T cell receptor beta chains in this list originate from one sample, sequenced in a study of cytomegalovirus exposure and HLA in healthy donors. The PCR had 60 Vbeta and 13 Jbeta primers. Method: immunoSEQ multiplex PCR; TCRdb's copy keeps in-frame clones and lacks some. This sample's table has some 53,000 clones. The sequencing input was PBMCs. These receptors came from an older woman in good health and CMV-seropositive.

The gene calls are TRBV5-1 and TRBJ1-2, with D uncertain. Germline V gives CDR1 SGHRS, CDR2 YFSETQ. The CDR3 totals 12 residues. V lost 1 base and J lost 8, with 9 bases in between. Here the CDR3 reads CASSLSDTGYTF. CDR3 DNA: TGCGCCAGCAGCTTGTCCGACACCGGCTACACCTTC.

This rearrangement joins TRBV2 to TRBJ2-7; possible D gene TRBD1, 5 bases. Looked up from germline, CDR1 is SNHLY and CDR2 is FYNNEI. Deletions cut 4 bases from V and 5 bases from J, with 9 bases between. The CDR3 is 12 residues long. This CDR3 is CASSAAGNEQYF. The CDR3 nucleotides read TGTGCCAGCAGTGCTGCAGGGAACGAGCAGTACTTC.

The CDR3 here is CATSFPTGTYSNQPQHF. CDR3 coding DNA: TGTGCCACCAGCTTTCCGACAGGGACTTATAGCAATCAGCCCCAGCATTTT. The V gene is TRBV15, the J gene TRBJ1-5; TRBD1 agrees at 7 bases. Per germline, CDR1 LNHNV and CDR2 YYDKDF (reference sequence). V trimming: 5 bases; J trimming: 0 bases; junction bases outside the gene matches: 10. The CDR3 extends over 17 amino acids.

CDR3 in DNA: TGCGCCAGCTCTCGGGTGGGCTACGAGCAGTACTTC. Translated, it gives CASSRVGYEQYF. The rearrangement joins TRBV5-1 to TRBJ2-7; no clear D gene. V shed 7 bases and J shed 3 bases, with 11 bases lying between them. CDR3 length: 12 amino acids. Germline values: CDR1 SGHRS, CDR2 YFSETQ.

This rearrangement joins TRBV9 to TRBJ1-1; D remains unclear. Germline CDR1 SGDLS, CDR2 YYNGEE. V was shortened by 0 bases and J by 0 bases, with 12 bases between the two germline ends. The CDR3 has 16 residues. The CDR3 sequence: CASSVEGGLMNTEAFF. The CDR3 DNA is TGTGCCAGCAGCGTAGAGGGCGGGCTCATGAACACTGAAGCTTTCTTT.

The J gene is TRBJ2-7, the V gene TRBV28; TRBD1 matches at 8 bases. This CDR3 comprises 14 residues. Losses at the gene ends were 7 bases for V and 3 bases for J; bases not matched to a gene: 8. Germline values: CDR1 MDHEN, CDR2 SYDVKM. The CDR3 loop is CASNLTGQVYEQYF. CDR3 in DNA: TGTGCCAGCAACCTTACGGGACAGGTCTACGAGCAGTACTTC.

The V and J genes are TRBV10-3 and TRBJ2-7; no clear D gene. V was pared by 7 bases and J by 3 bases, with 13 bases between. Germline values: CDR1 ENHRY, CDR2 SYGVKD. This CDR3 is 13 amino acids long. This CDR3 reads CAITSNTHYEQYF. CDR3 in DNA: TGTGCCATCACCTCCAACACCCACTACGAGCAGTACTTC.

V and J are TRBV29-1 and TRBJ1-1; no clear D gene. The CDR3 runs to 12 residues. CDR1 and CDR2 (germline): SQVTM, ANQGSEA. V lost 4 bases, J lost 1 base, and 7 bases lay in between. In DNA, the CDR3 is TGCAGCGTTGGAGGCCAGAACACTGAAGCTTTCTTT. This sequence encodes CSVGGQNTEAFF.

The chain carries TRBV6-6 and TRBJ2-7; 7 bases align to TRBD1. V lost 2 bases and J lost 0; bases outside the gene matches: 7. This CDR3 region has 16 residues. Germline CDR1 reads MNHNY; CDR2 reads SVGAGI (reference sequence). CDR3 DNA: TGTGCCAGCAGTTACAACAGGGGTACTAGCTCCTACGAGCAGTACTTC. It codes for CASSYNRGTSSYEQYF.

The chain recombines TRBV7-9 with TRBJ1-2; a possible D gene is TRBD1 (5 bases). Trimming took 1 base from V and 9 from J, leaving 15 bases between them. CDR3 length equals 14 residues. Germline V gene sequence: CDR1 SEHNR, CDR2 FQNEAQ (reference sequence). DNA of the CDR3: TGTGCCAGCAGCTTAGGTGTATCTGGGGGGAGCTACACCTTC. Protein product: CASSLGVSGGSYTF.

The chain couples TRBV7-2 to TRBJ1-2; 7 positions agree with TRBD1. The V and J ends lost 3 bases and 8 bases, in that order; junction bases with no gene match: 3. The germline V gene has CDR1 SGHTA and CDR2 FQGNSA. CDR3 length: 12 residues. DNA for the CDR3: TGTGCCAGCAGCTTCACAGGGGTAGGCTACACCTTC. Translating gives CASSFTGVGYTF.

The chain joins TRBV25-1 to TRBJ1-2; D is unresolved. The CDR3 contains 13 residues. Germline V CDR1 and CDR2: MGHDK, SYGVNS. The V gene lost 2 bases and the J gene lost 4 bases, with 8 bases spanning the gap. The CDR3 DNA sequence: TGTGCCAGCAGTGAAGAGGGTGCCTATGGCTACACCTTC. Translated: CASSEEGAYGYTF.

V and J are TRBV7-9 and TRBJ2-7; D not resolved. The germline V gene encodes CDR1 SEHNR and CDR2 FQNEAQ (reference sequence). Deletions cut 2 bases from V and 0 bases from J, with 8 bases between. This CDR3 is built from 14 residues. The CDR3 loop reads CASSLLAVSYEQYF. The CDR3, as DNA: TGTGCCAGCAGCTTACTGGCAGTCTCCTACGAGCAGTACTTC.

The CDR3 protein is CASRDSGGGGELFF. The CDR3 bases are TGTGCCAGCAGGGACTCCGGGGGAGGCGGGGAGCTGTTTTTT. The chain has TRBV27 and TRBJ2-2, with D maybe TRBD2 (6 bases). This CDR3 contains 14 residues. Germline V gene lookup returns CDR1 MNHEY and CDR2 SMNVEV (reference sequence). V shed 6 bases and J shed 7 bases, with 15 bases lying between them.

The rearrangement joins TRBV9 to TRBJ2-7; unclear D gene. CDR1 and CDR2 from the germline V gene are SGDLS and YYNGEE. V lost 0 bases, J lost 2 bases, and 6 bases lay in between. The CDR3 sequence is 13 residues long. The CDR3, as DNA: TGTGCCAGCAGCGTAGGGGCAGCCTACGAGCAGTACTTC. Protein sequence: CASSVGAAYEQYF.

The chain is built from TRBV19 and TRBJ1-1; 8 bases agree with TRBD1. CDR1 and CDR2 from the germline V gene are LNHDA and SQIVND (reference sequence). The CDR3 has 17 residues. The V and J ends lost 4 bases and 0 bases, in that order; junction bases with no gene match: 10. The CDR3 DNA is TGTGCCAGTAGTACCCCAGGGGACAGGAAGTTGAACACTGAAGCTTTCTTT. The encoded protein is CASSTPGDRKLNTEAFF.

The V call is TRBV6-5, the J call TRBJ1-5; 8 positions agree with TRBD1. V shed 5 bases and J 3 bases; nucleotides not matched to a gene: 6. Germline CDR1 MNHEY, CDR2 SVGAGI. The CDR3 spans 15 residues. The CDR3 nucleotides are TGTGCCAGCAGTCCTACAGGGGGGGACAATCAGCCCCAGCATTTT. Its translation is CASSPTGGDNQPQHF.

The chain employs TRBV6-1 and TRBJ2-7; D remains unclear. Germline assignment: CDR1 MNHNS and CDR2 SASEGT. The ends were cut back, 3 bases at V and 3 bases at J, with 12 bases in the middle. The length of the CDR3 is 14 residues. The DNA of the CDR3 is TGTGCCAGCAGTGATTTCGAGTCTCTCTACGAGCAGTACTTC. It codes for CASSDFESLYEQYF.

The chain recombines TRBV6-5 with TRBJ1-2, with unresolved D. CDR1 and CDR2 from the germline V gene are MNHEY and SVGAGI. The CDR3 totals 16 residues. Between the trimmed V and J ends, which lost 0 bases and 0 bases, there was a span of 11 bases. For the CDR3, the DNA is TGTGCCAGCAGTTACTCCCCCGCAGGCGCTAACTATGGCTACACCTTC. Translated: CASSYSPAGANYGYTF.

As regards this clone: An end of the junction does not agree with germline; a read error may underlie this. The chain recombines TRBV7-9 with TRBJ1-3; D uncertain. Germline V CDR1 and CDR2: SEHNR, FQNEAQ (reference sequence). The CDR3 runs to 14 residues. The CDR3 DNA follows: TGTGCCAGCAGCGAGGAAAGCAGAGGGTTTCTTGTGGATTTT. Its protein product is CASSEESRGFLVDF.

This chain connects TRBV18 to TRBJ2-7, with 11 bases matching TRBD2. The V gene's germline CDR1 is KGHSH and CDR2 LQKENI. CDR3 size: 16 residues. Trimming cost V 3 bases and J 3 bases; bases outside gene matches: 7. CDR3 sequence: CASSPGLAGGIYEQYF. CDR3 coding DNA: TGTGCCAGCTCACCGGGCCTAGCGGGGGGAATCTACGAGCAGTACTTC.

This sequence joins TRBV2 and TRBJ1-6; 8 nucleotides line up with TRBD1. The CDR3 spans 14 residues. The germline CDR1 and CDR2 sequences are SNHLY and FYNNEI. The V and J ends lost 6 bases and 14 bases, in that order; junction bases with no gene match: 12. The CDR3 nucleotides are TGTGCCAGCAGACCCGACAGGGGATTCGTAACCCTCCACTTT. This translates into CASRPDRGFVTLHF.

CDR3 in amino acids: CASSLGRAGEQYF. The DNA for the CDR3 is TGCGCCAGCAGCCTCGGGAGGGCGGGGGAGCAGTACTTC. The chain couples TRBV5-1 to TRBJ2-7, with 8 bases identical to TRBD2. Germline trimming cut 4 bases from V and 7 bases from J; bases unmatched to any gene: 7. The CDR3 covers 13 residues. Germline CDR1 reads SGHRS; CDR2 reads YFSETQ.

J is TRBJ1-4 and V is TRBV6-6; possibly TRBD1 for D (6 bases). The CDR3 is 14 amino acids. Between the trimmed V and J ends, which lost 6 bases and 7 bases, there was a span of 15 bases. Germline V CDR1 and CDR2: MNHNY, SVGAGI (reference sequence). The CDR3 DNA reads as TGTGCCAGCAGCCTCGTGGGGGGGGCTGAAAAACTGTTTTTT. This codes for CASSLVGGAEKLFF.

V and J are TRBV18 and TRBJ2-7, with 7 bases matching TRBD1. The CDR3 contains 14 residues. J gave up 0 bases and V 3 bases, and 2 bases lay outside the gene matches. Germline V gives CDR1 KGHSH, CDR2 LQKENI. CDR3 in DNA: TGTGCCAGCTCACCTTACAGGGGCTCCTACGAGCAGTACTTC. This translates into CASSPYRGSYEQYF.

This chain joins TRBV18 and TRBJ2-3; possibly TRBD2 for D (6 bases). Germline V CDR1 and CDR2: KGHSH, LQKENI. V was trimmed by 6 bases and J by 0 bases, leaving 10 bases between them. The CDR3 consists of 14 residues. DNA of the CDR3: TGTGCCAGCTCGGCGGGGTGGAGCACAGATACGCAGTATTTT. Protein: CASSAGWSTDTQYF. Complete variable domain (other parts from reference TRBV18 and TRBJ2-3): NAGVMQNPRHLVRRRGQEARLRCSPMKGHSHVYWYRQLPEEGLKFMVYLQKENIIDESGMPKERFSAEFPKEGPSILRIQQVVRGDSAAYFCASSAGWSTDTQYFGPGTRLTVL.

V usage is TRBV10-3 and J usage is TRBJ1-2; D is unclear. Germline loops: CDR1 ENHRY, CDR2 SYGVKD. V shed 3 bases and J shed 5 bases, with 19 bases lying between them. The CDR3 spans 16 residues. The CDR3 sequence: CAISDLGEGSKYGYTF. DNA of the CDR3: TGTGCCATCAGTGATTTGGGCGAGGGTAGTAAGTATGGCTACACCTTC.